A single sample is the source of the 17 T cell receptor beta chains below, sequenced in a study of ipilimumab plus nivolumab after autologous stem cell transplantation. The protocol was immunoSEQ multiplex PCR, while the TCRdb copy is restricted to in-frame clones and leaves out a portion. The sample includes 35,000 to 50,000 clones, over 75% of them seen just once. Sequencing used PBMCs, obtained in a trial of ipilimumab plus nivolumab as post-transplant consolidation. The receptors were sampled from a male donor with multiple myeloma.

The chain recombines TRBV7-9 with TRBJ2-7, with unresolved D. This CDR3 comprises 15 residues. V was trimmed by 5 bases and J by 6 bases, leaving 20 bases between them. Germline V gene sequence: CDR1 SEHNR, CDR2 FQNEAQ (reference sequence). The CDR3: CASSLTRRGAGEQYF. CDR3 sequence (DNA): TGTGCCAGCAGCCTCACCCGGCGCGGAGCTGGCGAGCAGTACTTC.

The chain combines TRBV29-1 with TRBJ2-3, with 10 bases identical to TRBD1. Germline V gene lookup returns CDR1 SQVTM and CDR2 ANQGSEA. This CDR3 has 15 residues. With V trimmed by 4 bases and J by 4 bases, 8 bases remained unmatched. The chain's CDR3 is CSVASGQGMADTQYF. As DNA, the CDR3 is TGCAGCGTTGCCTCGGGACAGGGGATGGCAGATACGCAGTATTTT.

The CDR3 here is CASSYTGDGNEKLFF. The DNA for the CDR3 is TGTGCCAGCAGCTATACAGGGGATGGTAATGAAAAACTGTTTTTT. The chain combines TRBV5-5 with TRBJ1-4; 7 positions agree with TRBD1. V dropped 3 bases and J dropped 4; count of bases not matched to a gene: 6. This CDR3 has 15 residues. Germline-derived CDR1 and CDR2 are SGHKS and YYEKEE (reference sequence).

J is TRBJ1-1 and V is TRBV19; 7 nucleotides agree with TRBD1. The CDR3 length is 16 residues. CDR1 LNHDA and CDR2 SQIVND come from the germline V gene (reference sequence). After removal of 5 bases from V and 2 bases from J, the junction contained 11 bases not matched to a gene. This chain's CDR3 is CASSGTGARTNTEAFF. DNA of the CDR3: TGTGCCAGTAGTGGAACAGGGGCTAGGACTAACACTGAAGCTTTCTTT. Drawing the rest from reference TRBV19 and TRBJ1-1, the complete variable domain is DGGITQSPKYLFRKEGQNVTLSCEQNLNHDAMYWYRQDPGQGLRLIYYSQIVNDFQKGDIAEGYSVSREKKESFPLTVTSAQKNPTAFYLCASSGTGARTNTEAFFGQGTRLTVV.

V gene TRBV4-3 combines with J gene TRBJ1-4, with TRBD1 matching over 9 bases. The CDR3 covers 15 residues. J gave up 8 bases and V 3 bases, and 7 bases lay outside the gene matches. Looked up from germline, CDR1 is LGHNA and CDR2 is YSLEER. CDR3: CASSQGNRGREKLFF. CDR3 nucleotide sequence: TGCGCCAGCAGCCAGGGTAACAGGGGGCGGGAAAAACTGTTTTTT.

This clone has just a few counts. The genes are TRBV10-3 and TRBJ2-2, with no clear D. Germline assignment: CDR1 ENHRY and CDR2 SYGVKD. The V and J ends lost 4 bases and 0 bases respectively, with 9 bases between them. This CDR3 contains 15 residues. In DNA, the CDR3 is TGTGCCATCAGTGGGCAGCCTGCGAACACCGGGGAGCTGTTTTTT. Protein: CAISGQPANTGELFF.

This clone was observed once. This chain joins TRBV25-1 and TRBJ2-1; 9 bases are a match to TRBD2. With 5 bases clipped from V and 4 bases from J, the junction kept 6 bases outside the gene matches. Germline assignment: CDR1 MGHDK and CDR2 SYGVNS. CDR3 length: 15 amino acids. CDR3 sequence reads: CASSWASGKYNEQFF. CDR3 nucleotide sequence: TGTGCCAGCAGTTGGGCTAGCGGGAAATACAATGAGCAGTTCTTC.

J is TRBJ2-1 and V is TRBV6-5, with 13 bases that match TRBD2. CDR1 and CDR2 from the germline V gene are MNHEY and SVGAGI. Trimming removed 6 bases from V and 7 bases from J; junction bases left unmatched: 6. The CDR3 loop spans 15 amino acids. Written as DNA, the CDR3 is TGTGCCAGCAGGAGACTAGCGGGAGGTCAAAATGAGCAGTTCTTC. It codes for CASRRLAGGQNEQFF.

This clone has more than one count but fewer than ten. V is TRBV4-1 and J is TRBJ1-6, with TRBD1 matching 8 bases. Germline V gene data show CDR1 as MGHRA and CDR2 as YSYEKL. This CDR3 is 15 amino acids long. V was clipped by 6 bases and J by 6 bases; unmatched bases: 7. The CDR3 region has the DNA TGCGCCAGCAGACGGACAGGGCCCGTTAATTCACCCCTCCACTTT. Translation: CASRRTGPVNSPLHF.

This chain links TRBV29-1 with TRBJ2-1; D is uncertain. There are 14 residues in the CDR3. Germline CDR1 and CDR2: SQVTM and ANQGSEA. CDR3 amino acids: CSGNSPSSYNEQFF. The CDR3 DNA follows: TGCAGTGGGAATTCGCCCAGCTCCTACAATGAGCAGTTCTTC.

The genes are TRBV28 and TRBJ2-7; D is unresolved. Trimming took 7 bases from V and 2 from J, leaving 12 bases between them. This CDR3 spans 13 amino acids. Germline CDR1 and CDR2: MDHEN and SYDVKM. The CDR3 here is CASTLSSPYEQYF. Here the CDR3 DNA reads TGTGCCAGCACCTTAAGTAGCCCCTACGAGCAGTACTTC. Drawing the rest from reference TRBV28 and TRBJ2-7, the complete variable domain is DVKVTQSSRYLVKRTGEKVFLECVQDMDHENMFWYRQDPGLGLRLIYFSYDVKMKEKGDIPEGYSVSREKKERFSLILESASTNQTSMYLCASTLSSPYEQYFGPGTRLTVT.

The chain carries TRBV7-6 and TRBJ1-2, with 7 bases identical to TRBD1. Looked up from germline, CDR1 is SGHVS and CDR2 is FNYEAQ. With 3 bases clipped from V and 4 bases from J, the junction kept 2 bases outside the gene matches. The CDR3 totals 13 residues. The CDR3 reads CASSLTGSYGYTF. DNA for the CDR3: TGTGCCAGCAGCTTGACAGGGTCCTATGGCTACACCTTC.

The J gene is TRBJ1-2, the V gene TRBV6-5; D not resolved. The V end lost 0 bases, the J end lost 8 bases, and 10 bases lay between the germline ends. The CDR3 sequence is 13 residues long. Germline V gene sequence: CDR1 MNHEY, CDR2 SVGAGI. DNA for the CDR3: TGTGCCAGCAGTTACTCTCCCGGGATCGGCTACACCTTC. Protein: CASSYSPGIGYTF.

The rearrangement links TRBV5-1 to TRBJ1-3; unclear D gene. Germline V gives CDR1 SGHRS, CDR2 YFSETQ. The V and J ends lost 0 bases and 3 bases respectively, with 4 bases between them. The CDR3 is made up of 13 amino acids. CDR3: CASSLGGGNTIYF. The CDR3 coding sequence is TGCGCCAGCAGCTTGGGCGGTGGAAACACCATATATTTT.

The chain is built from TRBV18 and TRBJ2-7; 7 positions agree with TRBD1. The junction had 10 bases not matched to a gene; V was cut back by 3 bases and J by 2 bases. Germline-derived CDR1 and CDR2 are KGHSH and LQKENI. This CDR3 has 16 residues. CDR3 sequence (DNA): TGTGCCAGCTCACCCAGGACAGGAACCTACACCTACGAGCAGTACTTC. This encodes CASSPRTGTYTYEQYF.

J is TRBJ2-4 and V is TRBV6-5; tentatively, D is TRBD1 (6 bases). The CDR3 is 15 amino acids. The ends were cut back, 8 bases at V and 0 bases at J, with 14 bases in the middle. CDR1 and CDR2 from the germline V gene are MNHEY and SVGAGI. CDR3: CASGPGALAKNIQYF. CDR3 nucleotide sequence: TGTGCCAGCGGCCCAGGGGCTCTAGCCAAAAACATTCAGTACTTC.

The chain uses TRBV28 and TRBJ2-5; unclear D gene. Trimming cost V 7 bases and J 4 bases, with 4 bases left between them. Germline-derived CDR1 and CDR2 are MDHEN and SYDVKM. CDR3 size: 10 residues. CDR3 coding DNA: TGTGCCAGCAAGGGAGAGACCCAGTACTTC. Its protein product is CASKGETQYF.